The present entry profiles one T cell receptor beta chain with its context. The sample holds one count of this clone. Its specific antigen is unknown. Nothing much larger sits one base from this clone, and base qualities are not available. The sample originates from a study of cytotoxic CD8 clonotypes in ibrutinib-treated CLL (dated by TCRdb to the early 2020s). Context from the whole study: The cohort had some eleven relapsed/refractory and approximately 14 treatment-naive patients; 17 were IGHV unmutated. The response samples were drawn at a median of roughly twelve months into treatment, with a range of roughly 6 to 40 months. Longitudinal samples were available for 26 of the 86 trial participants. Cryopreserved peripheral blood mononuclear cells were obtained prior to treatment, at the time of response, and at either disease progression or sustained remission. Responses were partial in some 24 patients and complete in 2; after median around 65 months follow-up, roughly 14 stayed in remission and some twelve progressed. Samples averaged roughly 260,000 productive templates and 90,000 to 95,000 productive rearrangements. Broad study findings and their caveats: Public clonotypes were rare and either shrank or stayed stable during treatment, and the rise in clonality at ibrutinib response reflected expansion of private clonotypes. Sampling times were not matched between patients in sustained remission and patients whose disease was progressing, and lymph node repertoires were not examined. At baseline, clonality was higher than in age-matched healthy donors and showed a strong correlation with circulating CD8+ T-cell counts. Clonality increased at ibrutinib response, stayed stable in sustained remission, and fell back toward baseline at progression.

From the germline V gene (reference sequence), CDR1 is SGHNT and CDR2 is YYREEE. At the junction V is shortened by 5 bases and J by 6 bases, with 14 bases in between. The CDR3 sequence holds 13 residues, the cysteine and phenylalanine included. Here the CDR3 DNA is all that survives: 39 bases in frame from base 1. The goal of deep resolution MiSeq sequencing was a depth between 1 in 1 million and 1 in 200,000 T cells, and coverage averaged 10x per clonotype. The immunoSEQ hsTCRB Kit was used to generate the TCR beta libraries. As for the authors' bioinformatics: ImmunoSEQ Data Assistant and ImmunoSEQ Analyzer were used for data analysis, and V, D and J genes were assigned according to IMGT definitions. Clonality, which ranges from 0 to 1, was calculated as one minus the normalized Shannon entropy of productive rearrangement frequencies. Only overrepresented clonotypes making up at least 0.05% of each patient's repertoire were included in the public clonotype analysis. Approximately 13 age-matched healthy donor repertoires from immuneACCESS served as clonality controls. The table comes from immuneACCESS by way of TCRdb, which keeps in-frame sequences with V and J called. Part of the clones is missing from these tables; in studies checked, under half for an unresolved V gene and the rest for unknown reasons. D and trimming were read from the DNA, whereas the V and J calls and clone size are those reported in that table. This sample lists 300,000 to 350,000 clones; around four fifths were detected once. The ten largest clonotypes hold over 6.5% of the sample.

Approximately 2 micrograms of genomic DNA were extracted from cryopreserved PBMCs for TCR beta library preparation. Longitudinal blood samples from CLL patients on ibrutinib monotherapy were analyzed using high-throughput TCR beta sequencing. The patients were enrolled in a single-center, open-label phase 2 trial of ibrutinib monotherapy. The chain couples TRBV5-4 to TRBJ1-2; tentative D gene TRBD1, with 6 bases matching. The sample here was PBMCs, taken before ibrutinib treatment. The receptor comes from a human donor with chronic lymphocytic leukemia. The nucleotide sequence reads as follows: TGTGCCAGCAGATTTCGACAGGCTAATGGCTACACCTTC. This gives the protein CASRFRQANGYTF.